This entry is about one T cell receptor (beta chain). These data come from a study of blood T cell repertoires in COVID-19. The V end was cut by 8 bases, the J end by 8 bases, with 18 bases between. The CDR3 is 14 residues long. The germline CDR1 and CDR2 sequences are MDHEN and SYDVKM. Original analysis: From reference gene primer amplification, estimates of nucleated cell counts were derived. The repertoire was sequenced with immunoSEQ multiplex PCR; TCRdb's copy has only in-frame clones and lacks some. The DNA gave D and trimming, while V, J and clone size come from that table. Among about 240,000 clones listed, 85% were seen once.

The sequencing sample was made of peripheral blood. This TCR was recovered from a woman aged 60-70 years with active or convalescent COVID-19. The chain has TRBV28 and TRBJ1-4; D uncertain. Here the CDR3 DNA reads TGTGCCAGCTTAACCTTGGAGGACGGAGAAAAACTGTTTTTT. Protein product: CASLTLEDGEKLFF. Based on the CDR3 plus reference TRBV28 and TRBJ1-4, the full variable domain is DVKVTQSSRYLVKRTGEKVFLECVQDMDHENMFWYRQDPGLGLRLIYFSYDVKMKEKGDIPEGYSVSREKKERFSLILESASTNQTSMYLCASLTLEDGEKLFFGSGTQLSVL.